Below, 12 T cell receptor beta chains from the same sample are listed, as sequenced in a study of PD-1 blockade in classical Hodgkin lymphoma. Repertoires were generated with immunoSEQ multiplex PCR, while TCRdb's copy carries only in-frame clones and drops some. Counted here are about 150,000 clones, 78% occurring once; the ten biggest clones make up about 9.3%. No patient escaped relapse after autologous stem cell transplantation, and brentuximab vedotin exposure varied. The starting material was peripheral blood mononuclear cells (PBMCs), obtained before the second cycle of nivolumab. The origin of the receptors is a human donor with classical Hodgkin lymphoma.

CDR3: CASIKGLAYTGELFF. The CDR3 DNA reads TGTGCCAGTATTAAGGGACTAGCATACACCGGGGAGCTGTTTTTT. The chain is built from TRBV19 and TRBJ2-2, with TRBD2 identical over 9 bases. Germline lookup yields CDR1 LNHDA and CDR2 SQIVND (reference sequence). V was pared by 7 bases and J by 3 bases, with 6 bases of the junction left unmatched. The CDR3 loop spans 15 amino acids.

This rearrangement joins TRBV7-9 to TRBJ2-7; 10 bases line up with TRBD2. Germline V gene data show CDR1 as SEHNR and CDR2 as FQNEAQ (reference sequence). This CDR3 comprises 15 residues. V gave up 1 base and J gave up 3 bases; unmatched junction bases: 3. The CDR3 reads CASSLGSSGSYEQYF. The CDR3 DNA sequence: TGTGCCAGCAGCTTAGGATCTAGCGGGAGCTACGAGCAGTACTTC. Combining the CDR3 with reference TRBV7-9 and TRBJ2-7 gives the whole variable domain DTGVSQNPRHKITKRGQNVTFRCDPISEHNRLYWYRQTLGQGPEFLTYFQNEAQLEKSRLLSDRFSAERPKGSFSTLEIQRTEQGDSAMYLCASSLGSSGSYEQYFGPGTRLTVT.

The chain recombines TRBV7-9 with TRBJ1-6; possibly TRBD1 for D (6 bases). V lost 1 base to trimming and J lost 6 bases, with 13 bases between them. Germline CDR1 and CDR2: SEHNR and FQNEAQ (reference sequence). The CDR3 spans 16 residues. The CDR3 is CASSLVSGALNSPLHF. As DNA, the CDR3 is TGTGCCAGCAGCTTAGTTTCAGGGGCCCTTAATTCACCCCTCCACTTT. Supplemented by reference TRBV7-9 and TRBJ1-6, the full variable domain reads DTGVSQNPRHKITKRGQNVTFRCDPISEHNRLYWYRQTLGQGPEFLTYFQNEAQLEKSRLLSDRFSAERPKGSFSTLEIQRTEQGDSAMYLCASSLVSGALNSPLHFGNGTRLTVT.

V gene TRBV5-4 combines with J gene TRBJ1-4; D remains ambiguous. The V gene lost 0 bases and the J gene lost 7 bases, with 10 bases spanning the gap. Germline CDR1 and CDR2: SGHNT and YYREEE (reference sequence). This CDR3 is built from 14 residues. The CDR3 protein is CASSLAGNPEKLFF. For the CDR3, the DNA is TGTGCCAGCAGCTTGGCTGGGAATCCTGAAAAACTGTTTTTT.

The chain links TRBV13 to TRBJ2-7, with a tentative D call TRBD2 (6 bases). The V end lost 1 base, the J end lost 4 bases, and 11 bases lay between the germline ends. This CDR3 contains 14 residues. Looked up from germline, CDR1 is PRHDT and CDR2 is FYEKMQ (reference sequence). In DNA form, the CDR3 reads TGTGCCAGCAGCTTAGATCCGGGAGCTTACGAGCAGTACTTC. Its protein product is CASSLDPGAYEQYF. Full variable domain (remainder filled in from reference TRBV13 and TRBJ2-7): AAGVIQSPRHLIKEKRETATLKCYPIPRHDTVYWYQQGPGQDPQFLISFYEKMQSDKGSIPDRFSAQQFSDYHSELNMSSLELGDSALYFCASSLDPGAYEQYFGPGTRLTVT.

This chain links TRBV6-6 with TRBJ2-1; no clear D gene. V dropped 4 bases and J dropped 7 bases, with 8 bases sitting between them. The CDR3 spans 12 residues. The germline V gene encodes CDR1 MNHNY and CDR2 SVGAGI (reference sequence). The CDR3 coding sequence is TGTGCCAGCAGTTTTAGGATGAATGAGCAGTTCTTC. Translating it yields CASSFRMNEQFF.

CDR3 nucleotide sequence: TGTGCCAGCAGCTCCGCCGGGGGAAGTCAGCCCCAGCATTTT. This encodes CASSSAGGSQPQHF. The chain is built from TRBV7-2 and TRBJ1-5; the D gene is possibly TRBD1 (5 bases). Trimming pared 4 bases from V and 6 bases from J, leaving 13 bases between. The CDR3 consists of 14 residues. CDR1 SGHTA and CDR2 FQGNSA come from the germline V gene.

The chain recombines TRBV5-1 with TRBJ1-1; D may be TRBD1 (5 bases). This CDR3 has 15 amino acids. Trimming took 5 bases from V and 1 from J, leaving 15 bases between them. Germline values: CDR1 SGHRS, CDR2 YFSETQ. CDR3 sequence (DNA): TGCGCCAGCAGAAGGACATACGAGTCGAACACTGAAGCTTTCTTT. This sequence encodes CASRRTYESNTEAFF.

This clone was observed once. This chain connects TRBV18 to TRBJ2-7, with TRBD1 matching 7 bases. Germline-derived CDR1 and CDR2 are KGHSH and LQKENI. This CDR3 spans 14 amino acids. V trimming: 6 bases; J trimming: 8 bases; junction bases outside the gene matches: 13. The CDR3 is CASSRDRAAFKQYF. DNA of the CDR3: TGTGCCAGCTCCCGTGACAGGGCTGCTTTCAAGCAGTACTTC.

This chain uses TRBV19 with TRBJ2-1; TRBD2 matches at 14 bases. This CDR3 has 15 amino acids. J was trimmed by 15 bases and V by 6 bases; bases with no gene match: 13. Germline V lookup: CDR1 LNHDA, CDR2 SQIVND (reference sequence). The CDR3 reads CASRRAPGLAGEMFF. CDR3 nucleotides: TGTGCCAGTAGGCGAGCCCCGGGACTAGCGGGAGAAATGTTCTTC.

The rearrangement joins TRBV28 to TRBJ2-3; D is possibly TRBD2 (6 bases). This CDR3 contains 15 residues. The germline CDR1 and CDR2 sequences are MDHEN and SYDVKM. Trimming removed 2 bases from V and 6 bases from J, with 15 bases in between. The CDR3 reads CASSLAGPQADTQYF. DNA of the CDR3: TGTGCCAGCAGTTTAGCGGGGCCCCAGGCGGATACGCAGTATTTT.

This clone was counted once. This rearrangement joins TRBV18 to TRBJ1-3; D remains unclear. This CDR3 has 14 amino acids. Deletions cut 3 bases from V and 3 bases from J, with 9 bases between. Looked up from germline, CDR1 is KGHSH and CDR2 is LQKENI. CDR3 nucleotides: TGTGCCAGCTCACCGGGGTTGTTTGGAAACACCATATATTTT. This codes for CASSPGLFGNTIYF.